This TCR beta chain came from a study of cytomegalovirus exposure and HLA in healthy donors. Study observations and caveats: The tendency of first-cohort TCR clusters to co-occur in the 120 or so validation repertoires emerged from a later analysis.

Points on this clone: As yet, its antigen is unknown.

Clones were read by immunoSEQ multiplex PCR, and TCRdb kept only the in-frame ones, dropping some. The data show 150,000 to 200,000 clones, with approximately 89% seen just once and 10% held by the top ten. The donors belonged to the roughly 130-subject validation cohort, separate from the roughly 670-subject first cohort. The sample was PBMCs. This TCR came from a woman younger than 35 in good health and CMV-seropositive.

The CDR3 here is CASSRTFRQGSSGNTIYF. The CDR3 DNA is TGTGCCAGCAGCCGAACTTTCCGACAGGGTAGTTCTGGAAACACCATATATTTT. The chain couples TRBV28 to TRBJ1-3; 7 nucleotides agree with TRBD1. This CDR3 contains 18 residues. V shed 6 bases and J 1 base; nucleotides not matched to a gene: 15. The germline V gene encodes CDR1 MDHEN and CDR2 SYDVKM.